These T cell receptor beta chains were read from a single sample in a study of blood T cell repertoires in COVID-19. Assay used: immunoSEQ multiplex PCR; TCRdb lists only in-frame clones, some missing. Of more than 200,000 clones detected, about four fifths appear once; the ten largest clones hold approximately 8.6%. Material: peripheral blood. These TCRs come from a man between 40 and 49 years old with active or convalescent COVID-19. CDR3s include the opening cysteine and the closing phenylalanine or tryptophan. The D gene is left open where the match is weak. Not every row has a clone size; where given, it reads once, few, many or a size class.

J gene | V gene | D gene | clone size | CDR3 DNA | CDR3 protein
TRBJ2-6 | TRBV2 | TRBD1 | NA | TGTGCCAGCAGTGGGGGAACCGGGACAGGGACGTCTGGGGCCAACGTCCTGACTTTC | CASSGGTGTGTSGANVLTF
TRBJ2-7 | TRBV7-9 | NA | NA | TGTGCCAGCAGCTTAACAAGCGGTGGGTACGAGCAGTACTTC | CASSLTSGGYEQYF
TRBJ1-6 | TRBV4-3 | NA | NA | TGCGCCAGCAGCCAAGGAGGGACAATCACCAATTCACCCCTCCACTTT | CASSQGGTITNSPLHF
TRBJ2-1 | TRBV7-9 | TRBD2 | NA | TGTGCCAGCAGCTCACTAGCGGGAGCCTACAATGAGCAGTTCTTC | CASSSLAGAYNEQFF
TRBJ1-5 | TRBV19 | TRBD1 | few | TGTGCCAGTAGTTCGCCTGAATGGGGACAGGGAGGACAGCCCCAGCATTTT | CASSSPEWGQGGQPQHF
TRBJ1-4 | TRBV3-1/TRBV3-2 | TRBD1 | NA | TGTGCCAGCAGCCAAGTGGGGACAGGGAGGGGACTGTTTTTT | CASSQVGTGRGLFF
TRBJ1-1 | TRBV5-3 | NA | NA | TGTGCCAGAAGCTTTTGCCCCTTTCGTGGACACCAGGAAAACGCTGAAGCTTTCTTT | CARSFCPFRGHQENAEAFF
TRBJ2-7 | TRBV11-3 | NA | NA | TGTGCCAGCAGCTTAGTAGTGGGGGCAGGCTCCTACGAGCAGTACTTC | CASSLVVGAGSYEQYF
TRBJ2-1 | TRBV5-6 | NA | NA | TGTGCCAGCAGCTCCCAGTTCAATGAGCAGTTCTTC | CASSSQFNEQFF
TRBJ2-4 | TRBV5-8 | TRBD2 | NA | TGTGCCAGCAGTTTGGGACTAGCGGGGGACAAAAACATTCAGTACTTC | CASSLGLAGDKNIQYF
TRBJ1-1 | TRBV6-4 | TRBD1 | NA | TGTGCCAGCAGTGCCTCCGACAGGGGACACACTGAAGCTTTCTTT | CASSASDRGHTEAFF
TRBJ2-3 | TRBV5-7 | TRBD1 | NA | TGTGCCAGCAGCTCTCCGGGACAGGGCACAGATACGCAGTATTTT | CASSSPGQGTDTQYF
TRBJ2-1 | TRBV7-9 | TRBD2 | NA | TGTGCCAGCATGACGGGACTAGCGGGGGGAGTATACAATGAGCAGTTCTTC | CASMTGLAGGVYNEQFF
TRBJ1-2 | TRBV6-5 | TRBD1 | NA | TGTGCCAGCGGGGGGACAGTCGGCTACACCTTC | CASGGTVGYTF
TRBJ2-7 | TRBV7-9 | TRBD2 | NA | TGTGCCAGCGGCGCGGGAGGGCCCTACGAGCAGTACTTC | CASGAGGPYEQYF
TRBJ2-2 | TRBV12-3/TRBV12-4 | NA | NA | TGTGCCAGCAGACCTACGGGGTCCGGGGAGCTGTTTTTT | CASRPTGSGELFF
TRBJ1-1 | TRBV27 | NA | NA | TGTGCCAGCAGTTTAGATCGGCAGGCGGGAAACACTGAAGCTTTCTTT | CASSLDRQAGNTEAFF
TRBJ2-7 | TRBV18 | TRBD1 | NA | TGTGCCAGCTCACCGTCCCCGACAGGGACCTACGAGCAGTACTTC | CASSPSPTGTYEQYF
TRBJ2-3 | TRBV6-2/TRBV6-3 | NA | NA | TGTGCCAGCAGCCCGCCTTCAACAGGGACAGATACGCAGTATTTT | CASSPPSTGTDTQYF
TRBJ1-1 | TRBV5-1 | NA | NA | TGCGCCAGCAGCGCATATTCCGGGTTTGAAGCTTTCTTT | CASSAYSGFEAFF
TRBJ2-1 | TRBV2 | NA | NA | TGTGCCAGCAGTGAAACTAGACAGGACGGTCCGGTCTTC | CASSETRQDGPVF
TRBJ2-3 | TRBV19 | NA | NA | TGTGCCAGTAGAAGAGCAGGAGCGGCAGATACGCAGTATTTT | CASRRAGAADTQYF
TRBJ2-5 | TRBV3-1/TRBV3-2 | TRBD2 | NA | TGTGCCAGCAGCCACCCAGCGGGGGGCCAAGAGACCCAGTACTTC | CASSHPAGGQETQYF
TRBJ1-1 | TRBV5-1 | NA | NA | TGCGCCAGCAGCTTGGAGGGCAGGGTAGGTACTGAAGCTTTCTTT | CASSLEGRVGTEAFF
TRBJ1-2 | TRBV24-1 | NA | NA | TGTGCCACCAGTGATAATGAGGTCTGGGGCAGGGGCTACACCTTC | CATSDNEVWGRGYTF
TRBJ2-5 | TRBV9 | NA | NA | TGTGCCAGCAGCGTATCCACCAGTCAAGAGACCCAGTACTTC | CASSVSTSQETQYF
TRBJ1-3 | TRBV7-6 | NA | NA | TGTGCCAGCAGCTCAGGGGCCGCCTCTGGAAACACCATATATTTT | CASSSGAASGNTIYF
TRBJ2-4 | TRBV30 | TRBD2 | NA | TGTGCTGGAACCACTAGCGGGAGGGCCGGAGCCAAAAACATTCAGTACTTC | CAGTTSGRAGAKNIQYF
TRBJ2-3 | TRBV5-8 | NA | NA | TGTGCCAGCAGCTTGGGAGCAACTACCAGCACAGATACGCAGTATTTT | CASSLGATTSTDTQYF
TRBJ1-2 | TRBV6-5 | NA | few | TGTGCCAGCAGTCGACAGGATACCTATGGCTACACCTTC | CASSRQDTYGYTF
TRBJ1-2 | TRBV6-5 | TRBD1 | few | TGTGCCAGCAGTTACTCGAGTGGGACAGTGTATGGCTACACCTTC | CASSYSSGTVYGYTF
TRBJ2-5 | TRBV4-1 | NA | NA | TGCGCCAGCAGCCAAGCAACTACCCACCCATCTTTGGTGGCACTAGAGACCCAGTACTTC | CASSQATTHPSLVALETQYF
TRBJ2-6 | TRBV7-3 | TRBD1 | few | TGTGCCAGCAGCACACAGGGGGCGGCTGGGGCCAACGTCCTGACTTTC | CASSTQGAAGANVLTF
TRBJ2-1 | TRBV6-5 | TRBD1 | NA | TGTGCCAGCACCGCCCGGACAGGTTCGGATGAGCAGTTCTTC | CASTARTGSDEQFF
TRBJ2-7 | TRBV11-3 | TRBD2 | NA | TGTGCCAGCAGCTTAGCACCCGGGACTAGCGTCTACGAGCAGTACTTC | CASSLAPGTSVYEQYF
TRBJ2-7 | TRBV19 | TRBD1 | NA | TGTGCCAGTAGTACCGGGACAGGGGGCGAGGAACAGTACTTC | CASSTGTGGEEQYF
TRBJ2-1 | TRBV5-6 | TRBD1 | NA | TGTGCCAGCAGCTTGGTGGGACAGCGGAATGAGCAGTTCTTC | CASSLVGQRNEQFF
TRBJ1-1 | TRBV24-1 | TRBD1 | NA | TGTGCCACCAGGGGGGACAGCATGAACACTGAAGCTTTCTTT | CATRGDSMNTEAFF
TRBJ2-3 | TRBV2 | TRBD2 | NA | TGTGCCAGCAGTCAAAGAGCGGGGACCACAGATACGCAGTATTTT | CASSQRAGTTDTQYF
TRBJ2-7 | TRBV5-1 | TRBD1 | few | TGCGCCAGCAGCTTGGGGGGACAGGTCATAGACGAGCAGTACTTC | CASSLGGQVIDEQYF
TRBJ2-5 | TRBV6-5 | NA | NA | TGTGCCAGCAGGGCTGGAGGGGAGACCCAGTACTTC | CASRAGGETQYF
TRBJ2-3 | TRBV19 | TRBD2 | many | TGTGCCAGTAGCCGAGGCGGACTAGAGGGCGATACGCAGTATTTT | CASSRGGLEGDTQYF
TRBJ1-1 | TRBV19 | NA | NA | TGTGCCAGTAGTATGACTAGGGTCAACACTGAAGCTTTCTTT | CASSMTRVNTEAFF
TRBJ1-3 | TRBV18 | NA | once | TGTGCCAGCTCCCCTACTTCGACAGCCACTGGAAACACCATATATTTT | CASSPTSTATGNTIYF
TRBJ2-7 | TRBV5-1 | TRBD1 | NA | TGCGCCAGCAGCGTGGGACAGGGACAGCAGTACTTC | CASSVGQGQQYF
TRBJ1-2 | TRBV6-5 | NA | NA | TGTGCCACCACGGGGGAATATGGCTACACCTTC | CATTGEYGYTF